The clone carrying this T cell receptor (beta chain) has at least ten counts. The sample originates from a study of human T cells and chemical hapten exposure. Time point denoted: patch test 1, 2 weeks after DPC sensitization. As for treatment: therapeutic diphenylcyclopropenone sensitization with weekly scalp DPC. TCRdb independently ran MiXCR on the RACE reads; one entry per CDR3 protein. In the table there are around 150,000 distinct CDR3 sequences, about 14% of which are singletons. The CDR3 consists of 15 residues. The V end was cut by 7 bases, the J end by 2 bases, with 12 bases between. Germline CDR1 and CDR2: SNHLY and FYNNEI.

The chain is built from TRBV2 and TRBJ1-6, with D hard to call. The receptor was isolated from a woman between 25 and 40 years old with alopecia areata. Some clones in this sample may be carry-over from other donors' samples. Sequenced material: whole blood, taken in connection with sensitization to the hapten diphenylcyclopropenone (DPC). Here the CDR3 reads CASNLQTTYNSPLHF. In DNA form, the CDR3 reads TGTGCCAGCAATCTCCAAACGACCTATAATTCACCCCTCCACTTT. Full variable domain (remainder filled in from reference TRBV2 and TRBJ1-6): EPEVTQTPSHQVTQMGQEVILRCVPISNHLYFYWYRQILGQKVEFLVSFYNNEISEKSEIFDDQFSVERPDGSNFTLKIRSTKLEDSAMYFCASNLQTTYNSPLHFGNGTRLTVT.